This T cell receptor (beta chain) was captured by sequencing in a study of blood T cell repertoires in COVID-19. Study background: Samples representing acute and convalescent COVID-19 were sourced from the United States, Italy and Spain. Nucleic acid was either cDNA or gDNA, and it came from T cells, B-cell-depleted T cells, or PBMCs.

V was cut by 3 bases and J by 4 bases, with 15 bases left in between. The CDR3 has 15 residues. Germline CDR1 SEHNR, CDR2 FQNEAQ (reference sequence). The repertoire was sequenced with immunoSEQ multiplex PCR; TCRdb's copy has only in-frame clones and lacks some. The sample carries tens of thousands of clones, nearly 90% recorded once. This chain connects TRBV7-9 to TRBJ2-5, with D possibly matching TRBD2 (6 bases). This TCR came from a human donor in a cohort sampled during active COVID-19. Sample: peripheral blood. The CDR3 region is CASSLAGGRRETQYF. The DNA for the CDR3 is TGTGCCAGCAGCTTGGCCGGGGGTAGGAGAGAGACCCAGTACTTC.